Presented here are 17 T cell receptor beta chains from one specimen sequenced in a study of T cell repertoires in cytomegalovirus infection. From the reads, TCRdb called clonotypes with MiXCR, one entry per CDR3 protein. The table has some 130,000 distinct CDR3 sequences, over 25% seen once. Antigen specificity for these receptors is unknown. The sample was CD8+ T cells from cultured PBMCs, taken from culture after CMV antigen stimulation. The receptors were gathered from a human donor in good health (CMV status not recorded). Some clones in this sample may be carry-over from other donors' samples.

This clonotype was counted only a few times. The CDR3 protein is CASSGSGANVLTF. The CDR3 nucleotides read TGTGCCAGCAGCGGCTCTGGGGCCAACGTCCTGACTTTC. The chain couples TRBV6-2 or TRBV6-3 to TRBJ2-6; no clear D. Looked up from germline, CDR1 is MNHEY and CDR2 is SVGEGT. This CDR3 comprises 13 residues. Trimming stripped 6 bases from V and 0 bases from J, with 3 bases between.

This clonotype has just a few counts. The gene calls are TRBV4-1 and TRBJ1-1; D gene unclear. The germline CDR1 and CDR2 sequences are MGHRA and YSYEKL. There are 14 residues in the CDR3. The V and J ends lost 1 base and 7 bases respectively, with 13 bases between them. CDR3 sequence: CASSQGVPLGEAFF. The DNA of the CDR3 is TGCGCCAGCAGCCAAGGGGTACCGTTAGGTGAAGCTTTCTTT.

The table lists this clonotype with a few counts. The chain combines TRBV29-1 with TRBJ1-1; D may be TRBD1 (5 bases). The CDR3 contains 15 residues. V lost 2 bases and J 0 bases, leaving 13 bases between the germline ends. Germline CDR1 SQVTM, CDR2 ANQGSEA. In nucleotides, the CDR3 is TGCAGCGTTGAAAGAGACAGATTTTTGAACACTGAAGCTTTCTTT. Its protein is CSVERDRFLNTEAFF.

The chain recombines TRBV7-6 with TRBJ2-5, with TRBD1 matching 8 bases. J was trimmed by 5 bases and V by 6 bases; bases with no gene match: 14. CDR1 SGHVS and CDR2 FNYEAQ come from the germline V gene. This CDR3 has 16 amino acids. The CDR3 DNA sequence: TGTGCCAGCAGTTATCCCGAAGAGACAGGGGATGAGACCCAGTACTTC. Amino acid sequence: CASSYPEETGDETQYF.

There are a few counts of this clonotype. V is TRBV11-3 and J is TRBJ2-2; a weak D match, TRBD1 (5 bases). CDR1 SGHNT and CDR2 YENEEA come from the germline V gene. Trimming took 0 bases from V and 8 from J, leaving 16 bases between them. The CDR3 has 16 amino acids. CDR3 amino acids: CASSLDATVPTGELFF. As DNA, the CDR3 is TGTGCCAGCAGCTTAGATGCGACAGTACCAACAGGGGAGCTGTTTTTT. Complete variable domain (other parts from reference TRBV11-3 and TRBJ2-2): EAGVVQSPRYKIIEKKQPVAFWCNPISGHNTLYWYLQNLGQGPELLIRYENEEAVDDSQLPKDRFSAERLKGVDSTLKIQPAELGDSAVYLCASSLDATVPTGELFFGEGSRLTVL.

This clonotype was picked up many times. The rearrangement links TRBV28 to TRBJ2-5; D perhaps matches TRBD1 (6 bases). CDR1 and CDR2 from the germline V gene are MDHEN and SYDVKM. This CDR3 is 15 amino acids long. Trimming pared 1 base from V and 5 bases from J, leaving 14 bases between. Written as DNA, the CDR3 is TGTGCCAGCAGTTTATCTTGGGGGCGGATGGAGACCCAGTACTTC. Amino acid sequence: CASSLSWGRMETQYF.

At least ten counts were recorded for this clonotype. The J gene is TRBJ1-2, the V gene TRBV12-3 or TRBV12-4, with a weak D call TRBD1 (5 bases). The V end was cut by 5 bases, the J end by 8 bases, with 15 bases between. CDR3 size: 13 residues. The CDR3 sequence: CASSPGTERGYTF. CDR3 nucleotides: TGTGCCAGCAGTCCCGGGACGGAGAGGGGCTACACCTTC.

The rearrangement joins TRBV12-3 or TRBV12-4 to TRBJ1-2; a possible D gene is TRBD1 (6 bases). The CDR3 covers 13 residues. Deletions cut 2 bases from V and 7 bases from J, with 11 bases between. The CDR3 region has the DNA TGTGCCAGCAGTTTATCGGGGGCGCGTGGCTACACCTTC. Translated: CASSLSGARGYTF.

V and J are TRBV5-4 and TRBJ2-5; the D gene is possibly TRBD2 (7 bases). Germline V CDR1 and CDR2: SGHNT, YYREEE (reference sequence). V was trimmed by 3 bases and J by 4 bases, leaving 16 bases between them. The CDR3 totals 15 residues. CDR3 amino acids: CASSSRGGAIETQYF. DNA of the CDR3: TGTGCCAGCAGCTCGAGAGGGGGGGCCATAGAGACCCAGTACTTC.

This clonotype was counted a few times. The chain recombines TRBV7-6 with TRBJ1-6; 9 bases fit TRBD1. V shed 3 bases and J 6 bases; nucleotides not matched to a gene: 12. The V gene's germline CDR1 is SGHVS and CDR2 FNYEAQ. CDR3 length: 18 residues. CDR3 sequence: CASSFGTGRFGGNSPLHF. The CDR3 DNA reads TGTGCCAGCAGCTTCGGGACAGGGAGATTCGGAGGTAATTCACCCCTCCACTTT. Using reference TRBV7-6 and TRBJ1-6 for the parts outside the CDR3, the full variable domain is GAGVSQSPRYKVTKRGQDVALRCDPISGHVSLYWYRQALGQGPEFLTYFNYEAQQDKSGLPNDRFSAERPEGSISTLTIQRTEQRDSAMYRCASSFGTGRFGGNSPLHFGNGTRLTVT.

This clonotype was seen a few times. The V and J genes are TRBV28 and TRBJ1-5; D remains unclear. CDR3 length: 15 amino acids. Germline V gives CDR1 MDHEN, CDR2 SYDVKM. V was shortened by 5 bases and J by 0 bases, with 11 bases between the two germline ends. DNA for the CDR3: TGTGCCAGCAGTGGGTCAGCCTATAGCAATCAGCCCCAGCATTTT. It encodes CASSGSAYSNQPQHF.

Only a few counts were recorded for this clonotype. Here the CDR3 reads CASSSRDGGVVGTEAFF. The CDR3 region has the DNA TGCGCCAGCAGCTCCCGGGACGGCGGTGTTGTCGGCACTGAAGCTTTCTTT. The genes are TRBV5-1 and TRBJ1-1; possible D gene TRBD1, 5 bases. Germline values: CDR1 SGHRS, CDR2 YFSETQ. Trimming took 3 bases from V and 4 from J, leaving 22 bases between them. The length of the CDR3 is 17 residues.

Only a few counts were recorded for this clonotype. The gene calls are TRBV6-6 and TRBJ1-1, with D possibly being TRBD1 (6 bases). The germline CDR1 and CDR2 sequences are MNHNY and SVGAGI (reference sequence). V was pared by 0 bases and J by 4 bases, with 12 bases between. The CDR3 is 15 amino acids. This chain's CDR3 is CASSYSLGGGTEAFF. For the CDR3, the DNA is TGTGCCAGCAGTTACTCGTTAGGGGGAGGCACTGAAGCTTTCTTT.

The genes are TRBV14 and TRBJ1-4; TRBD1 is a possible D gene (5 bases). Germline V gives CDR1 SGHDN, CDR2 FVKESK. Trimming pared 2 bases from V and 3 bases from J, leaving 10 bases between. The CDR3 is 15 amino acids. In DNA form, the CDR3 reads TGTGCCAGCAGCCAATTCGACAGAGCTAATGAAAAACTGTTTTTT. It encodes CASSQFDRANEKLFF. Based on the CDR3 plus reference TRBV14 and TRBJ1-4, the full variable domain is EAGVTQFPSHSVIEKGQTVTLRCDPISGHDNLYWYRRVMGKEIKFLLHFVKESKQDESGMPNNRFLAERTGGTYSTLKVQPAELEDSGVYFCASSQFDRANEKLFFGSGTQLSVL.

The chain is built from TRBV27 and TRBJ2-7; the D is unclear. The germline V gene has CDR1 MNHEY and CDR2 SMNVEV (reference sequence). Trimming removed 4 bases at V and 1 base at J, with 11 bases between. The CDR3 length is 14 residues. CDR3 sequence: CASSSGPASYEQYF. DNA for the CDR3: TGTGCCAGCAGTTCAGGACCGGCGTCCTACGAGCAGTACTTC.

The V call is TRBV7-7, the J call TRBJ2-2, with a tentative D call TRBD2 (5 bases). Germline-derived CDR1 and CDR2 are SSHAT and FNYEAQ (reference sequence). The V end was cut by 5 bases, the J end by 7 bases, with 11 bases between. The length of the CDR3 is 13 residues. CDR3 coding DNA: TGTGCCAGCAGCCACCCCGGGGTCGGGGAGCTGTTTTTT. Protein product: CASSHPGVGELFF. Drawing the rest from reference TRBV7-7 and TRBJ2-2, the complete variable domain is GAGVSQSPRYKVTKRGQDVTLRCDPISSHATLYWYQQALGQGPEFLTYFNYEAQPDKSGLPSDRFSAERPEGSISTLTIQRTEQRDSAMYRCASSHPGVGELFFGEGSRLTVL.

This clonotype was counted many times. CDR3 in amino acids: CASSLGSPLGDGYTF. The CDR3 DNA reads as TGTGCCAGCAGCTTAGGTTCCCCCCTGGGGGATGGCTACACCTTC. The chain couples TRBV7-2 to TRBJ1-2; perhaps TRBD1 as D (5 bases). Germline CDR1 reads SGHTA; CDR2 reads FQGNSA. V shed 1 base and J shed 6 bases, with 15 bases lying between them. The CDR3 contains 15 residues.